This T cell receptor beta chain was sequenced in a study of blood T cell repertoires in COVID-19. At the level of the study: COVID-19 samples, acute and convalescent, were from the United States, Italy and Spain.

The CDR3 is 17 amino acids. V lost 5 bases, J lost 5 bases, and 15 bases stayed unmatched. From germline, CDR1 is SGHTA and CDR2 FQGNSA. Assay: immunoSEQ multiplex PCR; the TCRdb copy retains only in-frame clones and omits some. The profile shows about 150,000 clones, around 87% of them singletons. Recruited during active infection, patients (from Seattle) were subsequently followed longitudinally. The chain couples TRBV7-2 to TRBJ2-3, with 8 nucleotides matching TRBD2. The receptor was derived from a man between 18 and 35 years old with COVID-19, enrolled during active disease. The sequenced sample consisted of peripheral blood. This CDR3 reads CASSPQIAGSARDTQYF. In nucleotides, the CDR3 is TGTGCCAGCAGCCCCCAAATAGCGGGGTCGGCCCGAGATACGCAGTATTTT.